Detailed here is one TCR beta chain. Its target is unknown. CDR1 and CDR2 (germline): SQVTM, ANQGSEA. With 5 bases removed from V and 1 base from J, the gap between germline ends came to 11 bases. CDR3 size: 13 residues. The sample is drawn from a study of cytotoxic CD8 clonotypes in ibrutinib-treated CLL. General study points: T-cell clonality at baseline went above that of age-matched healthy donors and rose and fell with circulating CD8+ T-cell counts. Whereas clonality rose at ibrutinib response, it declined toward baseline at progression. Treatment left the uncommon public clonotypes either contracted or stable in frequency.

This table comes from immunoSEQ multiplex PCR, and its TCRdb copy is limited to in-frame clones, with some not included. This table has approximately 84,000 clones, around 84% appearing once. The specimen comprised PBMCs, sampled before ibrutinib treatment. The V and J genes are TRBV29-1 and TRBJ1-1, with D maybe TRBD1 (5 bases). The TCR comes from a human donor with chronic lymphocytic leukemia. The CDR3 sequence: CSVTGNSNTEAFF. The CDR3 bases are TGCAGCGTTACAGGAAATTCGAACACTGAAGCTTTCTTT.